This is a list of T cell receptor beta chains from one sample in a study of vaccination and CD4 T cells after COVID-19. Their antigen targets remain unknown. In TCRdb, the PCR reads were re-called with MiXCR into one record per CDR3 protein. The table has 10,000 to 15,000 distinct CDR3 sequences, approximately 46% seen once. Material for sequencing was CD4+ T cells from blood, cultured in vitro. These receptors were taken from a human donor who had recovered from COVID-19. Each CDR3 is given with its conserved first and last residue. Each record gives: D gene, clone size, V gene, J gene, CDR3 length, CDR3 DNA, CDR3 protein. A D gene is named only where the DNA matches it firmly. Clone size is shown for a subset of rows, as once, few, many or a class of expanded clone.

d_call: NA; clone_size: NA; v_call: TRBV20-1; j_call: TRBJ1-2; cdr3_length: 13; cdr3_nt: TGCAGTGCTAGAGGGCATACTAACTATGGCTACACCTTC; cdr3_aa: CSARGHTNYGYTF
d_call: NA; clone_size: NA; v_call: TRBV6-1; j_call: TRBJ2-7; cdr3_length: 14; cdr3_nt: TGTGCCAGCCGGTATCAACAGGTAACCTACGAGCAGTACTTC; cdr3_aa: CASRYQQVTYEQYF
d_call: TRBD2; clone_size: medium-sized; v_call: TRBV20-1; j_call: TRBJ2-3; cdr3_length: 15; cdr3_nt: TGCAGTGCACGACTAGCGGGGCGGGCACCAGATACGCAGTATTTT; cdr3_aa: CSARLAGRAPDTQYF
d_call: NA; clone_size: few; v_call: TRBV2; j_call: TRBJ1-3; cdr3_length: 14; cdr3_nt: TGTGCCAGCAGTGAAGTCAGGTCAGGAAACACCATATATTTT; cdr3_aa: CASSEVRSGNTIYF
d_call: NA; clone_size: few; v_call: TRBV2; j_call: TRBJ2-5; cdr3_length: 12; cdr3_nt: TGTGCCAGCAGTCTCCGAATGGAGACCCAGTACTTC; cdr3_aa: CASSLRMETQYF
d_call: NA; clone_size: NA; v_call: TRBV11-3; j_call: TRBJ1-3; cdr3_length: 14; cdr3_nt: TGTGCCAGCAGCTCGGGCCTCTCTGGAAACACCATATATTTT; cdr3_aa: CASSSGLSGNTIYF
d_call: TRBD1; clone_size: NA; v_call: TRBV6-2/TRBV6-3; j_call: TRBJ2-5; cdr3_length: 20; cdr3_nt: TGTGCCAGCAGGGATACCGGGACAGGGGCCGGGAGTTGGGTCGCCGAGACCCAGTACTTC; cdr3_aa: CASRDTGTGAGSWVAETQYF
d_call: NA; clone_size: NA; v_call: TRBV20-1; j_call: TRBJ1-2; cdr3_length: 12; cdr3_nt: TGCAGTGCTGAGGACAGAAACTATGGCTACACCTTC; cdr3_aa: CSAEDRNYGYTF
d_call: NA; clone_size: few; v_call: TRBV2; j_call: TRBJ2-7; cdr3_length: 14; cdr3_nt: TGTGCCAGCAGCGAACAAAGGAGCTCCTACGAGCAGTACTTC; cdr3_aa: CASSEQRSSYEQYF
d_call: TRBD1; clone_size: NA; v_call: TRBV7-2; j_call: TRBJ1-4; cdr3_length: 14; cdr3_nt: TGTGCCAGCAGCAGACAGGGGTCTAATGAAAAACTGTTTTTT; cdr3_aa: CASSRQGSNEKLFF
d_call: NA; clone_size: few; v_call: TRBV7-2; j_call: TRBJ2-5; cdr3_length: 15; cdr3_nt: TGTGCCAGCAGCTTAACGGGGAGGGGGCAAGAGACCCAGTACTTC; cdr3_aa: CASSLTGRGQETQYF
d_call: TRBD1; clone_size: few; v_call: TRBV20-1; j_call: TRBJ1-2; cdr3_length: 13; cdr3_nt: TGCAGTGCTAGTTCCAGGGGGAATTATGGCTACACCTTC; cdr3_aa: CSASSRGNYGYTF
d_call: NA; clone_size: NA; v_call: TRBV30; j_call: TRBJ1-5; cdr3_length: 14; cdr3_nt: TGTGCCTGGAGACCCGGGACGGTCAATCAGCCCCAGCATTTT; cdr3_aa: CAWRPGTVNQPQHF